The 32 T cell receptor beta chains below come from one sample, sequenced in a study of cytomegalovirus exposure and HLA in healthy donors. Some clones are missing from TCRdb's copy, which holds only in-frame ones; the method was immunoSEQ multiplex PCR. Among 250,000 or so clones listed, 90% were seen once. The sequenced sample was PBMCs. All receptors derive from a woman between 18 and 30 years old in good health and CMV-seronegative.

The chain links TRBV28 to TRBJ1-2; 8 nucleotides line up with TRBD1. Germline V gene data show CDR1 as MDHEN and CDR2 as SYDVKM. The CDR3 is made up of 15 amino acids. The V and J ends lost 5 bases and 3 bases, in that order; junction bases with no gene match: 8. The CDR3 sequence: CASSPGTGTYYGYTF. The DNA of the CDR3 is TGTGCCAGCAGTCCCGGGACAGGAACCTACTATGGCTACACCTTC.

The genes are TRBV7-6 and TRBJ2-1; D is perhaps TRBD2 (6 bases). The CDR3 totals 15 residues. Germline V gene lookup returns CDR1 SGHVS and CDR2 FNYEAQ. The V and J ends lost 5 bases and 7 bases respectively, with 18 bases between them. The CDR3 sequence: CASSPGPRGGNEQFF. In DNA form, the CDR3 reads TGTGCCAGCAGCCCGGGTCCTCGTGGGGGGAATGAGCAGTTCTTC. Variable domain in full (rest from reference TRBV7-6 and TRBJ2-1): GAGVSQSPRYKVTKRGQDVALRCDPISGHVSLYWYRQALGQGPEFLTYFNYEAQQDKSGLPNDRFSAERPEGSISTLTIQRTEQRDSAMYRCASSPGPRGGNEQFFGPGTRLTVL.

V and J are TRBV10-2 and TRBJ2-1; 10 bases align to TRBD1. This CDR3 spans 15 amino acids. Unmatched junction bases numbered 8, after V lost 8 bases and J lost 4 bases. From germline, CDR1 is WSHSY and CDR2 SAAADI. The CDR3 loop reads CASGSGTGVYNEQFF. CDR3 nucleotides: TGCGCCAGCGGTTCGGGGACAGGGGTTTACAATGAGCAGTTCTTC.

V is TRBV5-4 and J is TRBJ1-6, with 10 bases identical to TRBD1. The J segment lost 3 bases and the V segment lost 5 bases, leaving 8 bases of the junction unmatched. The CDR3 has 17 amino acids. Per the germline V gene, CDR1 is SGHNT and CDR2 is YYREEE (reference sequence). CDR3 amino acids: CASSPGTGDIYNSPLHF. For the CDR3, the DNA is TGTGCCAGCAGTCCCGGGACAGGGGATATCTATAATTCACCCCTCCACTTT.

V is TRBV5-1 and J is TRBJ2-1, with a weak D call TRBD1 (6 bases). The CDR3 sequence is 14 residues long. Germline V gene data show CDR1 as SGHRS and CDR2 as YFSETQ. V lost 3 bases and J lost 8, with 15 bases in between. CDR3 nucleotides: TGCGCCAGCAGCTACATACAGGGATCGGATGAGCAGTTCTTC. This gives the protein CASSYIQGSDEQFF.

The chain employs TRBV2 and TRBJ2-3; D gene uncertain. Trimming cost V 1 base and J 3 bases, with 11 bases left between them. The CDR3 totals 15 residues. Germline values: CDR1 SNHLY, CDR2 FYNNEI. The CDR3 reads CASSEVGRSTDTQYF. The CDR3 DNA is TGTGCCAGCAGTGAAGTAGGCAGGTCGACAGATACGCAGTATTTT.

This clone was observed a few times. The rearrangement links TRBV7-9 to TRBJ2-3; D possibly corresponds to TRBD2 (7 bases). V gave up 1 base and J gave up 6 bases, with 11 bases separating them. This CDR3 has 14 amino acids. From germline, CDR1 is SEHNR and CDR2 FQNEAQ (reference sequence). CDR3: CASSLEGGFDTQYF. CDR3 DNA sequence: TGTGCCAGCAGCTTAGAGGGGGGGTTTGATACGCAGTATTTT.

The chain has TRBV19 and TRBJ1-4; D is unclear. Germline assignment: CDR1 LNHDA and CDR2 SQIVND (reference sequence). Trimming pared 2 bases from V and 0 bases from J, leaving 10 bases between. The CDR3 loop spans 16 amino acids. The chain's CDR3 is CASSIFTVATNEKLFF. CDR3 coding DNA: TGTGCCAGTAGTATATTCACAGTTGCAACTAATGAAAAACTGTTTTTT. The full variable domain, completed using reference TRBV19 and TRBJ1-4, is DGGITQSPKYLFRKEGQNVTLSCEQNLNHDAMYWYRQDPGQGLRLIYYSQIVNDFQKGDIAEGYSVSREKKESFPLTVTSAQKNPTAFYLCASSIFTVATNEKLFFGSGTQLSVL.

CDR3 DNA: TGTGCCAGCAGTCAAATACAGGGCGTCAATCAGCCCCAGCATTTT. Translated: CASSQIQGVNQPQHF. The chain has TRBV6-5 and TRBJ1-5; D is perhaps TRBD1 (6 bases). V was cut by 5 bases and J by 3 bases, with 14 bases left in between. Germline V gene lookup returns CDR1 MNHEY and CDR2 SVGAGI. This CDR3 is built from 15 residues.

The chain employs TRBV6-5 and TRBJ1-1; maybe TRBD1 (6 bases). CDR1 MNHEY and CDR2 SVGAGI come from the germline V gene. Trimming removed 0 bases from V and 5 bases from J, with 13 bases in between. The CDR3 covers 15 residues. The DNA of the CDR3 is TGTGCCAGCAGTTACTCGAGGAACAGGGATACTGAAGCTTTCTTT. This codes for CASSYSRNRDTEAFF.

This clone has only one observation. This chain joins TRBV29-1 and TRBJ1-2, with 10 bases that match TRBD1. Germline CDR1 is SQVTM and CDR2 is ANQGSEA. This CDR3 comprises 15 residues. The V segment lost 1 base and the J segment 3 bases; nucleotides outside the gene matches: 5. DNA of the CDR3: TGCAGCGTTGAAGGGGGACAGGGGTTTGACTATGGCTACACCTTC. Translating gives CSVEGGQGFDYGYTF.

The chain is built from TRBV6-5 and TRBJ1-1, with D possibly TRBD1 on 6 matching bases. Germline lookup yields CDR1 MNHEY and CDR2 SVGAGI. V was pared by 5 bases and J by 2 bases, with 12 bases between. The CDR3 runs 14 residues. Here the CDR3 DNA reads TGTGCCAGCAGTGACAGGACGGGTAACACTGAAGCTTTCTTT. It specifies CASSDRTGNTEAFF.

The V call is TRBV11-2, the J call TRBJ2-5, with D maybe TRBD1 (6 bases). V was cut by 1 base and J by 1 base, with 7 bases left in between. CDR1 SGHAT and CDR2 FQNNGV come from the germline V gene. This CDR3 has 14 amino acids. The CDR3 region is CASSLVDSQETQYF. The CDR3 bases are TGTGCCAGCAGCTTAGTGGACAGCCAAGAGACCCAGTACTTC.

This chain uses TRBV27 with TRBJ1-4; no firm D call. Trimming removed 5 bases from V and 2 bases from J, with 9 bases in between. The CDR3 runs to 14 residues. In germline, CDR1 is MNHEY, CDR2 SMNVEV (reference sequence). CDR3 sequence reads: CASSLWATNEKLFF. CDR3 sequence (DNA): TGTGCCAGCAGTCTATGGGCTACTAATGAAAAACTGTTTTTT.

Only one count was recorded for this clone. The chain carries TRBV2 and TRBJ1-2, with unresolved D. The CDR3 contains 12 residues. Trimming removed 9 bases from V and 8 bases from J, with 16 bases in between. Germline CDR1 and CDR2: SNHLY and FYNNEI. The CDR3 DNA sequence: TGTGCCAGGACCGGCTCAGCGGGGGGCTACACCTTC. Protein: CARTGSAGGYTF.

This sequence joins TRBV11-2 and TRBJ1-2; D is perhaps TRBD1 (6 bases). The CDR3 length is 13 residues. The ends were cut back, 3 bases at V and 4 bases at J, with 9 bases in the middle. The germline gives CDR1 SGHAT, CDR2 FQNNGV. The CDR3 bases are TGTGCCAGCAGCTTTCCGGACAGCTATGGCTACACCTTC. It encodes CASSFPDSYGYTF.

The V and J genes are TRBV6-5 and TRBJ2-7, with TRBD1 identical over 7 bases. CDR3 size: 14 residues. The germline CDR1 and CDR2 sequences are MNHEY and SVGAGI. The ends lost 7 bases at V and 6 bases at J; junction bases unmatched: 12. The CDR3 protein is CASNLQGLDSEQYF. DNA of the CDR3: TGTGCCAGCAACTTACAGGGGCTAGACTCCGAGCAGTACTTC.

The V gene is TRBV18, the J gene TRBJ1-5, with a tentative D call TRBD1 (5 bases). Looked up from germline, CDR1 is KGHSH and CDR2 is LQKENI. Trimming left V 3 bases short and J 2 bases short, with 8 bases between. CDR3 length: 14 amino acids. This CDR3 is CASSPVQGNQPQHF. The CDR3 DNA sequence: TGTGCCAGCTCACCTGTACAGGGCAATCAGCCCCAGCATTTT.

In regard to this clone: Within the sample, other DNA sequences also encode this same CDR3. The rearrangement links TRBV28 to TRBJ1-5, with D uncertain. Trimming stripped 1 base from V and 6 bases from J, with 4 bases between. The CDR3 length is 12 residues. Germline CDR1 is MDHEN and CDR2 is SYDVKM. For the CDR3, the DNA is TGTGCCAGCAGTTTATCGGGTCAGCCCCAGCATTTT. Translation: CASSLSGQPQHF.

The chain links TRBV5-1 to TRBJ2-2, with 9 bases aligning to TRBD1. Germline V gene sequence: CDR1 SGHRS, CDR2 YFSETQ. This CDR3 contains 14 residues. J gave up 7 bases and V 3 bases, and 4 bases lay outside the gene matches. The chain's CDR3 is CASSYGTGIGELFF. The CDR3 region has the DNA TGCGCCAGCAGCTATGGGACAGGGATCGGGGAGCTGTTTTTT.

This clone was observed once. Written as DNA, the CDR3 is TGTGCCAGCCGCCGCCAGAGCTCTTGGGAGCAGTACGTC. Amino acid sequence: CASRRQSSWEQYV. The chain carries TRBV6-1 and TRBJ2-7, with no clear D. V dropped 8 bases and J dropped 7 bases, with 18 bases sitting between them. Germline lookup yields CDR1 MNHNS and CDR2 SASEGT. The CDR3 spans 13 residues.

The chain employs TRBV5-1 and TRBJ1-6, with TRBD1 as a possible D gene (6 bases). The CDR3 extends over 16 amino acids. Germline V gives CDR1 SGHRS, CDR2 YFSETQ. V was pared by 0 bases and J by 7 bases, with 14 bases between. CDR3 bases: TGCGCCAGCAGCTTGGCCGTATTAACAGGGAATTCACCCCTCCACTTT. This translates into CASSLAVLTGNSPLHF.

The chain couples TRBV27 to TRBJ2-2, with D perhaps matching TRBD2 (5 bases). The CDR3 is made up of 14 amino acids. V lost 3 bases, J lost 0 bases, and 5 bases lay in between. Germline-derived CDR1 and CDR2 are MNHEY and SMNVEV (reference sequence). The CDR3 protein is CASSFGANTGELFF. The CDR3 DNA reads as TGTGCCAGCAGTTTCGGGGCGAACACCGGGGAGCTGTTTTTT.

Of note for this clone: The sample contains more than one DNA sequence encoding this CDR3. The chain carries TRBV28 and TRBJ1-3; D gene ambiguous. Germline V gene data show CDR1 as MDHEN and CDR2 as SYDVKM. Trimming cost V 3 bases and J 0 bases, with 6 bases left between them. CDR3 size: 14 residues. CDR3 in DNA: TGTGCCAGCAGTTTGTCCCTCTCTGGAAACACCATATATTTT. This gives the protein CASSLSLSGNTIYF.

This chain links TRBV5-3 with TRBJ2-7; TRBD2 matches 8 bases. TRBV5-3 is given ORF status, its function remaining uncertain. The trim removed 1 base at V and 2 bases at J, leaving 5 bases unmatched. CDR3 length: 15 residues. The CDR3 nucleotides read TGTGCCAGAAGCTTGCGGCGGGGGGCTACCTACGAGCAGTACTTC. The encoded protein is CARSLRRGATYEQYF.

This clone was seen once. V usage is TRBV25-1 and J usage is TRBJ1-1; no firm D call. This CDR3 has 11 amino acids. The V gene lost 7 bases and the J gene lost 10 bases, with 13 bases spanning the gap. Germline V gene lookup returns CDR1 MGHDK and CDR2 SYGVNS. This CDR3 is CASKSLGRAFF. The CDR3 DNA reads TGTGCCAGCAAGAGTTTAGGGAGAGCTTTCTTT.

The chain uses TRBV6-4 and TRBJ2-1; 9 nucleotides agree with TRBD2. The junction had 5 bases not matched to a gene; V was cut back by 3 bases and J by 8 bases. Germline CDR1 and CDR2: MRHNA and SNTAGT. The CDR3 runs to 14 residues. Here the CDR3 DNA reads TGTGCCAGCAGTGAGGGCGGGGGGGCCGATGAGCAGTTCTTC. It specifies CASSEGGGADEQFF.

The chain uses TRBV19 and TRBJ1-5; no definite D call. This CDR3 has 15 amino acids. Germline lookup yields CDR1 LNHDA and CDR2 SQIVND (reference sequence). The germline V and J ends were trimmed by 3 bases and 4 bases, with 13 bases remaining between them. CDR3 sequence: CASSIFPIQNQPQHF. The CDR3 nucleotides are TGTGCCAGTAGTATTTTCCCCATACAAAATCAGCCCCAGCATTTT.

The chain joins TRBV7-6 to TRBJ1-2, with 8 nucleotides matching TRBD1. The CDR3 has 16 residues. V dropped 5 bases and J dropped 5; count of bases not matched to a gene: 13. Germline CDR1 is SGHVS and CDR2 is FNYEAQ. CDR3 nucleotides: TGTGCCAGCAGCCACCTAAAAGGACAGGGAAGTTATGGCTACACCTTC. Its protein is CASSHLKGQGSYGYTF.

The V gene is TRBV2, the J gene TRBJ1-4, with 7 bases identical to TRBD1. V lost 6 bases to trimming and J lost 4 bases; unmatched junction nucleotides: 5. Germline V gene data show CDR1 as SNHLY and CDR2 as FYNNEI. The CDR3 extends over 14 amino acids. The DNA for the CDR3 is TGTGCCAGCAGGATGGACAGGCTTAATGAAAAACTGTTTTTT. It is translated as CASRMDRLNEKLFF.

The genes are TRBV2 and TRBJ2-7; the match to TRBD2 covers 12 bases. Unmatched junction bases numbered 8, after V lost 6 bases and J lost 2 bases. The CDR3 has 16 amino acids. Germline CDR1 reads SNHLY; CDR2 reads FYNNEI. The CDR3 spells CASRLTSGGPAYEQYF. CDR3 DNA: TGTGCCAGCAGGCTGACTAGCGGGGGACCAGCCTACGAGCAGTACTTC.

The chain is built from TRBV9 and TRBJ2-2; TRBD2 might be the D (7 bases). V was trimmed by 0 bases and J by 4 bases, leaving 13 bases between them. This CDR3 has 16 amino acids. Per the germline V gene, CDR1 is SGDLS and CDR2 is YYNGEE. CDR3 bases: TGTGCCAGCAGCGTAGCGAGCGGGACAACCACCGGGGAGCTGTTTTTT. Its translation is CASSVASGTTTGELFF.